Below, 23 T cell receptor beta chains from the same sample are listed, as sequenced in a study of metastatic and nonmetastatic thyroid tumors. No patient had received any treatment before thyroid surgery. Using MiXCR, TCRdb reanalyzed the PCR reads. The sample includes approximately 90,000 clones, about 13% of them seen just once. Sequencing was carried out using blood. These receptors all come from a female donor with papillary thyroid cancer or a benign thyroid nodule (not recorded which). Some clones in this sample may be carry-over from other donors' samples.

The rearrangement uses TRBV30 and TRBJ2-7; TRBD2 is a possible D gene (6 bases). The V end was cut by 4 bases, the J end by 9 bases, with 16 bases between. This CDR3 spans 12 amino acids. Per the germline V gene, CDR1 is GTSNPN and CDR2 is SVGIG (reference sequence). In nucleotides, the CDR3 is TGTGCCTGGAACCCTAACGGGAGTCCGCAGTACTTC. Translating gives CAWNPNGSPQYF.

This clone has a count of ten or more. For the CDR3, the DNA is TGCGCCAGCAGCCAAGAGTTGACTAGCGGGCCCTACAATGAGCAGTTCTTC. Translated, it gives CASSQELTSGPYNEQFF. V is TRBV4-3 and J is TRBJ2-1, with 10 positions matching TRBD2. Germline V CDR1 and CDR2: LGHNA, YSLEER. The CDR3 is 17 residues long. Trimming took 0 bases from V and 2 from J; bases not matched to a gene: 4.

The sample holds many counts of this clone. The genes are TRBV9 and TRBJ1-3; D may be TRBD1 (6 bases). V lost 1 base to trimming and J lost 0 bases, with 14 bases between them. Germline CDR1 is SGDLS and CDR2 is YYNGEE. There are 17 residues in the CDR3. The CDR3 bases are TGTGCCAGCAGCGTAAGTTGGCAGGGACACTCTGGAAACACCATATATTTT. This encodes CASSVSWQGHSGNTIYF.

This clone was observed at least ten times. The V and J genes are TRBV6-2 or TRBV6-3 and TRBJ2-3; 11 nucleotides match TRBD2. Losses at the gene ends were 6 bases for V and 0 bases for J; bases not matched to a gene: 8. Per germline, CDR1 MNHEY and CDR2 SVGEGT. CDR3 length: 17 amino acids. CDR3 sequence reads: CASSQWTSGPSTDTQYF. Written as DNA, the CDR3 is TGTGCCAGCAGCCAATGGACTAGCGGGCCCAGCACAGATACGCAGTATTTT.

This clone was counted between two and nine times. J is TRBJ2-5 and V is TRBV6-1; D call uncertain. This CDR3 is 13 amino acids long. Germline V lookup: CDR1 MNHNS, CDR2 SASEGT. Trimming cost V 4 bases and J 1 base, with 7 bases left between them. CDR3 sequence: CASSASIQETQYF. DNA for the CDR3: TGTGCCAGCAGTGCCTCGATCCAAGAGACCCAGTACTTC.

This clone was recorded a few times. One junction end disagrees with the germline gene, perhaps due to a read error. V and J are TRBV6-1 and TRBJ1-2; 11 bases fit TRBD1. The length of the CDR3 is 15 residues. Germline CDR1 and CDR2: MNHNS and SASEGT. The CDR3 coding sequence is TGTGCCAGCAGGAGGACAGGGGGCGTGGACTATGGCTATACCTTC. Its protein product is CASRRTGGVDYGYTF.

The V call is TRBV5-1, the J call TRBJ2-2; the D gene is possibly TRBD1 (5 bases). The ends were cut back, 1 base at V and 5 bases at J, with 15 bases in the middle. Germline CDR1 reads SGHRS; CDR2 reads YFSETQ. This CDR3 is 16 amino acids long. The CDR3 here is CASSLSTGVWTGELFF. DNA for the CDR3: TGCGCCAGCAGCTTGTCAACAGGTGTCTGGACCGGGGAGCTGTTTTTT.

The CDR3 reads CASSQDSGTGGYEQYF. Here the CDR3 DNA reads TGCGCCAGCAGCCAAGATTCCGGGACAGGGGGCTACGAGCAGTACTTC. This rearrangement joins TRBV4-1 to TRBJ2-7; 11 nucleotides line up with TRBD1. V gave up 0 bases and J gave up 3 bases; unmatched junction bases: 4. Per the germline V gene, CDR1 is MGHRA and CDR2 is YSYEKL. CDR3 length: 16 amino acids.

The sample holds many counts of this clone. The chain uses TRBV13 and TRBJ1-1; D is ambiguous. Germline lookup yields CDR1 PRHDT and CDR2 FYEKMQ (reference sequence). Trimming cost V 5 bases and J 1 base, with 20 bases left between them. The CDR3 sequence is 17 residues long. The CDR3 nucleotides read TGTGCCAGCAGCCCTCGTCATGGGTCCGAAAGGAACACTGAAGCTTTCTTT. Translating it yields CASSPRHGSERNTEAFF.

This clone was detected many times. This sequence joins TRBV6-1 and TRBJ2-1, with a tentative D call TRBD2 (6 bases). Germline V gives CDR1 MNHNS, CDR2 SASEGT. This CDR3 is 15 amino acids long. Trimming shortened V by 6 bases and J by 6 bases, and 18 bases separated the two germline ends. The CDR3 is CASSLRRDLVNEQFF. CDR3 nucleotide sequence: TGTGCCAGCAGCCTACGGCGGGATCTCGTCAATGAGCAGTTCTTC.

This clone was counted ten times or more. The V call is TRBV6-2 or TRBV6-3, the J call TRBJ2-7; TRBD2 matches 8 bases. The germline V gene encodes CDR1 MNHEY and CDR2 SVGEGT. V was clipped by 5 bases and J by 3 bases; unmatched bases: 15. The CDR3 extends over 17 amino acids. CDR3 coding DNA: TGTGCCAGCAGTACCCTCCTTAATAGCGGGACGCACTACGAGCAGTACTTC. Amino acid sequence: CASSTLLNSGTHYEQYF.

This clone was seen at least ten times. The chain employs TRBV19 and TRBJ2-3; TRBD2 matches at 7 bases. The CDR3 consists of 15 residues. Trimming took 4 bases from V and 0 from J; bases not matched to a gene: 4. CDR1 LNHDA and CDR2 SQIVND come from the germline V gene (reference sequence). The chain's CDR3 is CASSNLAASTDTQYF. The CDR3 nucleotides are TGTGCCAGTAGTAATCTAGCGGCTAGCACAGATACGCAGTATTTT.

DNA for the CDR3: TGTGCCATCAGTTATGCTAGCCGCGACAATGAGCAGTTCTTC. Its translation: CAISYASRDNEQFF. The chain uses TRBV10-3 and TRBJ2-1; a weak D match, TRBD2 (5 bases). V was cut by 5 bases and J by 5 bases, with 13 bases left in between. This CDR3 contains 14 residues. The V gene's germline CDR1 is ENHRY and CDR2 SYGVKD.

This clone was observed at least ten times. This chain links TRBV29-1 with TRBJ2-1; TRBD1 might be the D (6 bases). The CDR3 consists of 13 residues. CDR1 is SQVTM and CDR2 is ANQGSEA in the germline V gene. Trimming removed 6 bases from V and 0 bases from J, with 9 bases in between. DNA of the CDR3: TGCAGCGTAGAGGACAGCTCCTACAATGAGCAGTTCTTC. Translating gives CSVEDSSYNEQFF.

This clone was observed many times. This chain joins TRBV29-1 and TRBJ2-7; 10 bases match TRBD2. Germline CDR1 reads SQVTM; CDR2 reads ANQGSEA. J lost 3 bases, V lost 7 bases, and 6 bases had no gene match. The length of the CDR3 is 13 residues. The CDR3 nucleotides are TGCAGCGCCGGCGGACTAGCGGTCTACGAGCAGTACTTC. Protein product: CSAGGLAVYEQYF.

The sample holds many counts of this clone. V gene TRBV18 combines with J gene TRBJ2-2; 11 bases agree with TRBD2. V shed 0 bases, J shed 6 bases, and the junction held 3 bases outside the gene matches. CDR1 is KGHSH and CDR2 is LQKENI in the germline V gene. This CDR3 comprises 16 residues. CDR3 region: CASSPPNSGRAGELFF. CDR3 DNA: TGTGCCAGCTCACCACCGAATAGCGGGAGGGCCGGGGAGCTGTTTTTT.

This clone occurred a few times. With a much larger clone just one base away, this may be a read error. The chain joins TRBV9 to TRBJ1-1; D remains ambiguous. The CDR3 covers 13 residues. Germline loops: CDR1 SGDLS, CDR2 YYNGEE. The V end was cut by 0 bases, the J end by 0 bases, with 3 bases between. Written as DNA, the CDR3 is TGTGCCAGCAGCGTAGCCCTGAACACTGAAGCTTTCTTT. Translation: CASSVALNTEAFF.

Many counts were recorded for this clone. This chain uses TRBV10-2 with TRBJ2-1; 11 nucleotides line up with TRBD1. This CDR3 contains 15 residues. Germline V gives CDR1 WSHSY, CDR2 SAAADI. The V gene end was trimmed by 8 bases and the J gene end by 1 base; junction bases not matched to a gene: 4. The CDR3 is CASRRDRGSYNEQFF. The CDR3 coding sequence is TGCGCCAGCCGGAGGGACAGGGGGTCCTACAATGAGCAGTTCTTC.

The gene calls are TRBV10-2 and TRBJ1-1, with D hard to call. This CDR3 is built from 14 residues. V was trimmed by 0 bases and J by 1 base, leaving 6 bases between them. CDR1 and CDR2 from the germline V gene are WSHSY and SAAADI. CDR3 bases: TGCGCCAGCAGTGAGTCCTGGTCGAACACTGAAGCTTTCTTT. Translation gives CASSESWSNTEAFF.

In regard to this clone: Being one base from a much bigger clone, this may be a read error. The rearrangement links TRBV20-1 to TRBJ2-5; 8 nucleotides line up with TRBD2. The CDR3 covers 15 residues. Germline loops: CDR1 DFQATT, CDR2 SNEGSKA (reference sequence). V was clipped by 6 bases and J by 5 bases; unmatched bases: 14. The CDR3 protein is CSALLCSGAGETQYF. The CDR3 DNA reads as TGCAGTGCCCTTTTGTGTAGCGGGGCCGGCGAGACCCAGTACTTC.

The chain is built from TRBV5-6 and TRBJ2-3, with 9 bases matching TRBD2. Germline CDR1 is SGHDT and CDR2 is YYEEEE. V was clipped by 4 bases and J by 1 base; unmatched bases: 4. The CDR3 consists of 15 residues. The CDR3 nucleotides read TGTGCCAGCAGCCAATGGACTAGCGGCACAGATACGCAGTATTTT. Translated, it gives CASSQWTSGTDTQYF.

Ten or more counts support this clone. This chain uses TRBV3-1 with TRBJ2-1; D gene unclear. This CDR3 has 11 amino acids. V lost 0 bases, J lost 9 bases, and 3 bases lay in between. Germline V gene sequence: CDR1 LGHDT, CDR2 YNNKEL (reference sequence). The CDR3 here is CASSQDSEQFF. The CDR3 DNA reads TGTGCCAGCAGCCAAGACTCTGAGCAGTTCTTC.

This clone was seen more than once but under ten times. A much bigger clone sits one base away, suggesting this may be a read error. The V call is TRBV7-8, the J call TRBJ2-7; TRBD1 might be the D (6 bases). The germline CDR1 and CDR2 sequences are SGHVS and FQNEAQ. CDR3 length: 13 residues. With 2 bases removed from V and 4 bases from J, the gap between germline ends came to 9 bases. The CDR3 region is CASSLSTGYEQYF. The CDR3 region has the DNA TGTGCCAGCAGCTTAAGTACAGGGTACGAGCAGTACTTC. Full variable domain (remainder filled in from reference TRBV7-8 and TRBJ2-7): GAGVSQSPRYKVAKRGQDVALRCDPISGHVSLFWYQQALGQGPEFLTYFQNEAQLDKSGLPSDRFFAERPEGSVSTLKIQRTQQEDSAVYLCASSLSTGYEQYFGPGTRLTVT.